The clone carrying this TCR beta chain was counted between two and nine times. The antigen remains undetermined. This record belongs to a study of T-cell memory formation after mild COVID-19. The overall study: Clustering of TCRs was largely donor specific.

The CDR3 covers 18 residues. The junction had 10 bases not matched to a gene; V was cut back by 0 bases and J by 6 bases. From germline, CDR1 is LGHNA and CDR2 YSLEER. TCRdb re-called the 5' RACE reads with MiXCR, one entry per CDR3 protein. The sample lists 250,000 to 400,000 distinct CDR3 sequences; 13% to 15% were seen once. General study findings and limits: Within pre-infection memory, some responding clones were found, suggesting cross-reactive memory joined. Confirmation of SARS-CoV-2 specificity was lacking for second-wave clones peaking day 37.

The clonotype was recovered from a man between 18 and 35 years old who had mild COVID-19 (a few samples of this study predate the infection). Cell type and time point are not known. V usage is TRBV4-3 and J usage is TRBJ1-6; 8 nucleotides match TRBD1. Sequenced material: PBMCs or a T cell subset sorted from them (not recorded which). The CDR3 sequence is CASSQEGGQGATNSPLHF. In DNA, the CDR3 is TGCGCCAGCAGCCAAGAAGGGGGGCAGGGGGCGACTAATTCACCCCTCCACTTT.